These 24 T cell receptor beta chains were all obtained from the same sample, sequenced in a study of glioma-infiltrating T cells after dendritic cell vaccination. The protocol was immunoSEQ multiplex PCR, while the TCRdb copy is restricted to in-frame clones and leaves out a portion. Of around 90,000 clones listed, roughly 77% are singletons. The time point is: after dendritic cell vaccination, including at tumor progression/relapse. The sample consisted of blood, taken after dendritic cell vaccination. The receptors originated from a human donor with glioblastoma.

The rearrangement joins TRBV28 to TRBJ1-1; a weak D match, TRBD1 (6 bases). Trimming took 3 bases from V and 3 from J, leaving 20 bases between them. Looked up from germline, CDR1 is MDHEN and CDR2 is SYDVKM. There are 17 residues in the CDR3. The DNA of the CDR3 is TGTGCCAGCAGTTTCTCTGGTGCGGGGGCGCGATACACTGAAGCTTTCTTT. Protein product: CASSFSGAGARYTEAFF.

The rearrangement joins TRBV5-4 to TRBJ2-1, with a tentative D call TRBD1 (5 bases). There are 15 residues in the CDR3. From germline, CDR1 is SGHNT and CDR2 YYREEE (reference sequence). Trimming pared 9 bases from V and 0 bases from J, leaving 16 bases between. Here the CDR3 DNA reads TGTGCCACCCAAGTGGGGCAGACCTCCTACAATGAGCAGTTCTTC. Residues: CATQVGQTSYNEQFF.

The chain couples TRBV5-4 to TRBJ2-1, with D possibly matching TRBD2 (6 bases). This CDR3 region has 17 residues. Germline assignment: CDR1 SGHNT and CDR2 YYREEE (reference sequence). The V end lost 0 bases, the J end lost 0 bases, and 13 bases lay between the germline ends. For the CDR3, the DNA is TGTGCCAGCAGCTTGGGGGCGGCGGGGACCTCCTACAATGAGCAGTTCTTC. Encoded protein: CASSLGAAGTSYNEQFF.

V gene TRBV7-2 combines with J gene TRBJ2-1; 8 nucleotides match TRBD2. V shed 4 bases and J 9 bases; nucleotides not matched to a gene: 8. Germline V CDR1 and CDR2: SGHTA, FQGNSA. The CDR3 has 14 residues. CDR3 sequence reads: CASSSTQLAVEQFF. As DNA, the CDR3 is TGTGCCAGCAGCTCGACCCAACTAGCGGTTGAGCAGTTCTTC.

The chain links TRBV5-1 to TRBJ1-1; the match to TRBD1 covers 8 bases. V trimming: 2 bases; J trimming: 6 bases; junction bases outside the gene matches: 6. Germline CDR1 is SGHRS and CDR2 is YFSETQ. CDR3 size: 14 residues. The CDR3, as DNA: TGCGCCAGCAGCTTATCAGGGGGCAATGCTGAAGCTTTCTTT. Translation gives CASSLSGGNAEAFF.

The rearrangement joins TRBV2 to TRBJ1-4, with 10 bases that match TRBD1. The J segment lost 8 bases and the V segment lost 4 bases, leaving 7 bases of the junction unmatched. Germline loops: CDR1 SNHLY, CDR2 FYNNEI. There are 15 residues in the CDR3. CDR3 coding DNA: TGTGCCAGCAGTGTGACAGGGGGCGAGGGGGAAAAACTGTTTTTT. Encoded protein: CASSVTGGEGEKLFF.

For the CDR3, the DNA is TGCGCCAGCAGTGTCTTTGGACAGGGAGTTGGGAACACTGAAGCTTTCTTT. This codes for CASSVFGQGVGNTEAFF. V and J are TRBV10-2 and TRBJ1-1; 8 nucleotides match TRBD1. Trimming took 4 bases from V and 1 from J; bases not matched to a gene: 11. Germline CDR1 WSHSY, CDR2 SAAADI. The CDR3 is made up of 17 amino acids.

The chain carries TRBV5-1 and TRBJ2-1, with 13 bases identical to TRBD2. Germline CDR1 SGHRS, CDR2 YFSETQ. The CDR3 sequence is 16 residues long. V shed 4 bases, J shed 5 bases, and the junction held 6 bases outside the gene matches. CDR3 amino acids: CASSRTSGGGNNEQFF. The CDR3 DNA reads TGCGCCAGCAGCAGAACTAGCGGGGGGGGCAACAATGAGCAGTTCTTC.

V and J are TRBV19 and TRBJ2-5; the D is unclear. V was shortened by 0 bases and J by 2 bases, with 4 bases between the two germline ends. The germline V gene encodes CDR1 LNHDA and CDR2 SQIVND (reference sequence). This CDR3 has 13 amino acids. CDR3 coding DNA: TGTGCCAGTAGTATAGATCCGCAAGAGACCCAGTACTTC. Translating it yields CASSIDPQETQYF.

The V and J genes are TRBV19 and TRBJ2-1; 7 bases align to TRBD2. Per germline, CDR1 LNHDA and CDR2 SQIVND (reference sequence). The V and J ends lost 7 bases and 2 bases, in that order; junction bases with no gene match: 5. CDR3 length equals 14 residues. CDR3 region: CASNRAGAYNEQFF. The DNA for the CDR3 is TGTGCCAGTAATAGGGCGGGAGCCTACAATGAGCAGTTCTTC.

The chain combines TRBV23-1 with TRBJ2-7; D might be TRBD1 (5 bases). TRBV23-1 is labeled an ORF, and its function is uncertain. V shed 7 bases and J shed 4 bases, with 14 bases lying between them. The CDR3 contains 13 residues. CDR3 nucleotide sequence: TGCGCCAGCAATCCGTGGGGCAGATACGAGCAGTACGTC. This sequence encodes CASNPWGRYEQYV.

The gene calls are TRBV6-1 and TRBJ2-3; 10 bases are a match to TRBD1. The V and J ends lost 6 bases and 3 bases, in that order; junction bases with no gene match: 6. Germline CDR1 is MNHNS and CDR2 is SASEGT. There are 15 residues in the CDR3. CDR3: CASRRDRGVTDTQYF. The CDR3 coding sequence is TGTGCCAGCAGGAGGGACAGGGGAGTGACAGATACGCAGTATTTT.

This clone was found once. The rearrangement uses TRBV5-1 and TRBJ1-2; 9 bases are shared with TRBD1. CDR3 length: 18 residues. V lost 4 bases, J lost 6 bases, and 19 bases stayed unmatched. Looked up from germline, CDR1 is SGHRS and CDR2 is YFSETQ. CDR3 nucleotide sequence: TGCGCCAGCAGCCCGGCCTTCCGGGGTGGACAGGGGCGAGATGGCTACACCTTC. Its protein product is CASSPAFRGGQGRDGYTF.

The rearrangement joins TRBV6-6 to TRBJ1-2; a weak D match, TRBD1 (6 bases). The V end lost 2 bases, the J end lost 2 bases, and 9 bases lay between the germline ends. This CDR3 comprises 14 residues. Germline lookup yields CDR1 MNHNY and CDR2 SVGAGI (reference sequence). CDR3 bases: TGTGCCAGCAGTTACGCCGACAGGAACTATGGCTACACCTTC. Protein: CASSYADRNYGYTF.

The chain uses TRBV10-2 and TRBJ2-5; TRBD2 matches 10 bases. V lost 0 bases, J lost 5 bases, and 9 bases stayed unmatched. CDR1 and CDR2 (germline): WSHSY, SAAADI. The CDR3 extends over 17 amino acids. CDR3 region: CASSESPSGRARETQYF. The CDR3 coding sequence is TGCGCCAGCAGTGAGTCCCCAAGCGGGAGGGCCCGGGAGACCCAGTACTTC.

The J gene is TRBJ1-1, the V gene TRBV19; maybe TRBD1 (6 bases). The CDR3 is made up of 14 amino acids. The germline V and J ends were trimmed by 5 bases and 8 bases, with 18 bases remaining between them. Germline CDR1 LNHDA, CDR2 SQIVND (reference sequence). CDR3 loop: CASSATGPGVEAFF. CDR3 bases: TGTGCCAGTAGTGCGACAGGTCCTGGCGTAGAAGCTTTCTTT.

V is TRBV4-1 and J is TRBJ1-1; D unresolved. Germline CDR1 and CDR2: MGHRA and YSYEKL. CDR3 length: 14 residues. V shed 0 bases and J shed 10 bases, with 15 bases lying between them. This chain's CDR3 is CASSQDTLYVVAFF. CDR3 in DNA: TGCGCCAGCAGCCAAGATACTTTGTATGTTGTAGCTTTCTTT.

The chain couples TRBV5-1 to TRBJ2-7, with TRBD1 identical over 10 bases. Per the germline V gene, CDR1 is SGHRS and CDR2 is YFSETQ. The CDR3 spans 15 residues. V trimming: 6 bases; J trimming: 4 bases; junction bases outside the gene matches: 10. This CDR3 is CASITSGTGDYEQYV. The CDR3 nucleotides are TGCGCCAGCATCACCTCCGGGACAGGGGATTACGAGCAGTACGTC.

V is TRBV19 and J is TRBJ1-5; 8 bases fit TRBD1. V lost 1 base, J lost 0 bases, and 5 bases stayed unmatched. The CDR3 consists of 17 residues. CDR1 LNHDA and CDR2 SQIVND come from the germline V gene (reference sequence). The CDR3 coding sequence is TGTGCCAGTAGTATAGGAGGACAGGGCCGTAGCAATCAGCCCCAGCATTTT. Translating gives CASSIGGQGRSNQPQHF. The full variable domain, rest sourced from reference TRBV19 and TRBJ1-5, is DGGITQSPKYLFRKEGQNVTLSCEQNLNHDAMYWYRQDPGQGLRLIYYSQIVNDFQKGDIAEGYSVSREKKESFPLTVTSAQKNPTAFYLCASSIGGQGRSNQPQHFGDGTRLSIL.

The rearrangement joins TRBV10-3 to TRBJ1-2, with D maybe TRBD1 (6 bases). This CDR3 is 20 amino acids long. V was clipped by 6 bases and J by 8 bases, with 37 bases between them. Germline CDR1 and CDR2: ENHRY and SYGVKD. The chain's CDR3 is CAISPLPIPQSGHSQAGYTF. In DNA form, the CDR3 reads TGTGCCATCAGCCCCTTGCCGATTCCCCAGTCGGGACACAGCCAGGCCGGCTACACCTTC.

This clone was seen more than once but under ten times. The chain is built from TRBV5-8 and TRBJ1-5, with 8 bases that match TRBD1. J was trimmed by 7 bases and V by 3 bases; bases with no gene match: 12. The CDR3 contains 16 residues. Germline V lookup: CDR1 SGHTS, CDR2 YDEGEE. The CDR3 DNA follows: TGTGCCAGCAGCTATTCAGGGGGCGAGGTTTTGCAGCCCCAGCATTTT. Its translation is CASSYSGGEVLQPQHF.

This sequence joins TRBV19 and TRBJ2-5; 7 positions match TRBD2. Germline V gene data show CDR1 as LNHDA and CDR2 as SQIVND (reference sequence). The ends lost 4 bases at V and 7 bases at J; junction bases unmatched: 15. This CDR3 has 16 amino acids. The chain's CDR3 is CASSTLAAGERGTQYF. As DNA, the CDR3 is TGTGCCAGTAGTACCCTAGCGGCAGGAGAGAGGGGGACCCAGTACTTC.

V and J are TRBV29-1 and TRBJ1-5, with a weak D call TRBD1 (6 bases). V was trimmed by 6 bases and J by 5 bases, leaving 17 bases between them. CDR1 is SQVTM and CDR2 is ANQGSEA in the germline V gene. The CDR3 has 14 residues. The CDR3 sequence is CSVRQQGIDQPQHF. The CDR3 DNA reads as TGCAGCGTACGGCAACAGGGTATCGATCAGCCCCAGCATTTT.

This CDR3 is CASSPTTSGKNIQYF. Written as DNA, the CDR3 is TGTGCCAGCAGCCCTACAACGAGCGGCAAAAACATTCAGTACTTC. This rearrangement joins TRBV5-4 to TRBJ2-4; TRBD2 might be the D (5 bases). The length of the CDR3 is 15 residues. V was trimmed by 4 bases and J by 3 bases, leaving 14 bases between them. The V gene's germline CDR1 is SGHNT and CDR2 YYREEE (reference sequence). The full variable domain, with the rest looked up from reference TRBV5-4 and TRBJ2-4, is ETGVTQSPTHLIKTRGQQVTLRCSSQSGHNTVSWYQQALGQGPQFIFQYYREEENGRGNFPPRFSGLQFPNYSSELNVNALELDDSALYLCASSPTTSGKNIQYFGAGTRLSVL.